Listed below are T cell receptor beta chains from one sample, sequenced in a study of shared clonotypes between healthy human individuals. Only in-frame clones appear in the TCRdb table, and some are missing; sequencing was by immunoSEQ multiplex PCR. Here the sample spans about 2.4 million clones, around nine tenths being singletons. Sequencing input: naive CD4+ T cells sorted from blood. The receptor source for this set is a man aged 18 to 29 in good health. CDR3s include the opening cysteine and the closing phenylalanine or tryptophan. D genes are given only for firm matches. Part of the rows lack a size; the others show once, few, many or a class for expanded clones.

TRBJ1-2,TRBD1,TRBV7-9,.,CASSLARDRDNYGYTF,TGTGCCAGCAGCTTAGCGCGGGACAGGGATAACTATGGCTACACCTTC
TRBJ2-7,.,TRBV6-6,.,CASSWAETYEQYF,TGTGCCAGCAGTTGGGCCGAGACCTACGAGCAGTACTTC
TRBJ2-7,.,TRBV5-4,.,CASSLGLGDSYEQYF,TGTGCCAGCAGCTTGGGGTTAGGAGACTCCTACGAGCAGTACTTC
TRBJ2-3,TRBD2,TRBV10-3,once,CAISGSSGGTTDTQYF,TGTGCCATCAGTGGATCTAGCGGGGGGACCACAGATACGCAGTATTTT
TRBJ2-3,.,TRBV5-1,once,CASSLEGTRSTDTQYF,TGCGCCAGCAGCTTGGAGGGCACAAGAAGCACAGATACGCAGTATTTT
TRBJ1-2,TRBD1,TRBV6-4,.,CASSDGTGFLTGYTF,TGTGCCAGCAGCGATGGGACAGGCTTTTTGACGGGCTACACCTTC
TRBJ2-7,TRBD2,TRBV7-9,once,CASSPHGGGYEQYF,TGTGCCAGCAGCCCTCATGGCGGGGGGTACGAGCAGTACTTC
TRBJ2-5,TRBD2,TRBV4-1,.,CASSQGPQAGRRGETQYF,TGCGCCAGCAGCCAAGGCCCCCAAGCGGGGAGGAGGGGAGAGACCCAGTACTTC
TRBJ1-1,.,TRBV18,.,CASSPDLNTEAFF,TGTGCCAGCTCACCGGACTTGAACACTGAAGCTTTCTTT
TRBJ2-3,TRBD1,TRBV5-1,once,CASSPGQGTSDTQYF,TGCGCCAGCAGCCCGGGACAGGGGACTTCAGATACGCAGTATTTT
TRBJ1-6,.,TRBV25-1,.,CASSDGQLYNSPLHF,TGTGCCAGCAGTGACGGACAGCTTTATAATTCACCCCTCCACTTT
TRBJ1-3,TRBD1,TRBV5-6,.,CASSWDRRRISGNTIYF,TGTGCCAGCAGCTGGGACAGGAGAAGGATCTCTGGAAACACCATATATTTT
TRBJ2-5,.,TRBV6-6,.,CASSYSKIAQETQYF,TGTGCCAGCAGTTACTCGAAGATAGCGCAAGAGACCCAGTACTTC
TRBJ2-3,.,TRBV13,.,CASSFYPTGRLRLPDTQYF,TGTGCCAGCAGCTTCTATCCTACGGGAAGGCTCCGACTACCAGATACGCAGTATTTT
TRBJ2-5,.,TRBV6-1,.,CASTRGAGTQETQYF,TGTGCCAGCACCCGAGGGGCAGGAACTCAAGAGACCCAGTACTTC
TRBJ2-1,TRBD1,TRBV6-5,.,CASSVQGPDEQFF,TGTGCCAGCAGTGTACAGGGGCCCGATGAGCAGTTCTTC
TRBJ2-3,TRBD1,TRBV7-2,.,CASSLALGQGTDTQYF,TGTGCCAGCAGCTTAGCGCTAGGACAGGGGACAGATACGCAGTATTTT
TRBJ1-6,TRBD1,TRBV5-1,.,CASSLGMTGTGTSPLHF,TGCGCCAGCAGCTTGGGAATGACCGGGACAGGGACCTCACCCCTCCACTTT
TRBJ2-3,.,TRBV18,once,CASSPRGPADTQYF,TGTGCCAGCTCCCCTAGGGGACCCGCGGATACGCAGTATTTT
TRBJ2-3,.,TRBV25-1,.,CASSVLKDTQYF,TGTGCCAGCAGTGTCTTGAAAGATACGCAGTATTTT
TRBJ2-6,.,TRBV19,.,CASSPSVPWAHGANVLTF,TGTGCCAGTAGCCCCTCGGTTCCCTGGGCGCACGGGGCCAACGTCCTGACTTTC
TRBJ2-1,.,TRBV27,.,CASSLEGVQPRFF,TGTGCCAGCAGTTTAGAAGGTGTCCAACCTCGGTTCTTC
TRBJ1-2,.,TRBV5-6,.,CASSPRPGIYGYTF,TGTGCCAGCAGCCCGAGGCCCGGGATATATGGCTACACCTTC